This T cell receptor beta chain was recovered during a study of blood T cell repertoires in COVID-19. CDR1 and CDR2 from the germline V gene are WNHNN and SYGVQD (reference sequence). The junction had 8 bases not matched to a gene; V was cut back by 0 bases and J by 8 bases. This CDR3 comprises 17 residues. The data were produced by immunoSEQ multiplex PCR, yet TCRdb's version contains in-frame clones alone and is incomplete. The sample consists of about 160,000 clones, 85% of them appearing once. This receptor was obtained from a human donor with acute or convalescent COVID-19. The donor label of this sample is uncertain. The V call is TRBV10-1, the J call TRBJ2-1; the match to TRBD2 covers 12 bases. The specimen was peripheral blood. Here the CDR3 DNA reads TGCGCCAGCAGTGAGTCGGCTAGCGGGGGGGCAGGGGATGAGCAGTTCTTC. Translating gives CASSESASGGAGDEQFF.